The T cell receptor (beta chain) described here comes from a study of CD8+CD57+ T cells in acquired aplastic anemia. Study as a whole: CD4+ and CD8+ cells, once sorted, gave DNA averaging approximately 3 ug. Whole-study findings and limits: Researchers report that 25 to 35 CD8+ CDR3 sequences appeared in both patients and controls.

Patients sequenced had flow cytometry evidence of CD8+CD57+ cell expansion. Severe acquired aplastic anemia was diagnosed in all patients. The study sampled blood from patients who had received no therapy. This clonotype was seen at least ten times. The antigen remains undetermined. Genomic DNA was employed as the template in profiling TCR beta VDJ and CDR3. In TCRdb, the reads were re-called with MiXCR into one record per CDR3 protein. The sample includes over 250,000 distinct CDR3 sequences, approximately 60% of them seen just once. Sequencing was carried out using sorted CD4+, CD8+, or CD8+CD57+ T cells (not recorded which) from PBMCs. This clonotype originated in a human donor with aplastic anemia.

The chain's CDR3 is CASGLVPRAGQYF. The CDR3 DNA follows: TGTGCTAGTGGTTTGGTACCTCGGGCTGGGCAGTACTTC. V and J are TRBV12-5 and TRBJ2-7, with D hard to call. The V and J ends lost 0 bases and 9 bases respectively, with 12 bases between them. The CDR3 length is 13 residues. Germline lookup yields CDR1 LGHNT and CDR2 FRNRAP.